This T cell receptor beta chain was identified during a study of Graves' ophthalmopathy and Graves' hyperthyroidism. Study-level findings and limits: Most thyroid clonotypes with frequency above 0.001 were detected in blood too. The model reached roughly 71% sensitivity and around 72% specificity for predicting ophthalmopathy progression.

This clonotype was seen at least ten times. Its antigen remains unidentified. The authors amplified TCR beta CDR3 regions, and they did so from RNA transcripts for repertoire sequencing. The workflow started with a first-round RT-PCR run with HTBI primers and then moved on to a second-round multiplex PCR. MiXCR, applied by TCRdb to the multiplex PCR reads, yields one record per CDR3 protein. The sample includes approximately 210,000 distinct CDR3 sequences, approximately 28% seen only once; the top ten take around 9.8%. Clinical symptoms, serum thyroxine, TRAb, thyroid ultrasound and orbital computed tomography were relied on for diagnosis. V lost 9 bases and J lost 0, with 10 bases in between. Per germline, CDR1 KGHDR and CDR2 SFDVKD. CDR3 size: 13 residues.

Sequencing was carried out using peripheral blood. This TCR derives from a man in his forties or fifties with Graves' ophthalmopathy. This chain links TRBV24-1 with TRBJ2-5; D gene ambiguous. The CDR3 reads CATAMTNQETQYF. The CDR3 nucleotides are TGTGCCACCGCCATGACGAACCAAGAGACCCAGTACTTC.